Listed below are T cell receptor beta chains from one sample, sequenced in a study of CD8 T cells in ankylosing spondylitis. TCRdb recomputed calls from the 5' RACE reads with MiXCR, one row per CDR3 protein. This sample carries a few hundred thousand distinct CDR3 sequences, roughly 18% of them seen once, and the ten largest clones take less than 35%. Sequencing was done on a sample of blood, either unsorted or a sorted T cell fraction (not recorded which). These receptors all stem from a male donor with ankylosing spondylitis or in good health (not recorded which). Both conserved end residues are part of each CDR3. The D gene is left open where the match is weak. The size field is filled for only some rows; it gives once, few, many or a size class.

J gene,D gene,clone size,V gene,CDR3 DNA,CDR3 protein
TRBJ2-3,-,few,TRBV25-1,TGTGCCAGCAGTGCGTTTTTGGGGCCCACAGATACGCAGTATTTT,CASSAFLGPTDTQYF
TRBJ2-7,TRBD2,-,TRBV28,TGTGCCAGCAGTTGGGGACTAGAGGAATACGAGCAGTACTTC,CASSWGLEEYEQYF
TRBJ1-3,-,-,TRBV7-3,TGTGCCAGCAGCCTAGACGGGTCGTTCTCTGGAAACACCATATATTTT,CASSLDGSFSGNTIYF
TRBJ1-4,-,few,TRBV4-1,TGCGCCAGCAGCCAAGAGAACAGGGTTAATGAAAAACTGTTTTTT,CASSQENRVNEKLFF
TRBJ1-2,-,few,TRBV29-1,TGCAGCGTAGACCACAGAGACCTGGCGTTCGAAGGCTACACCTTC,CSVDHRDLAFEGYTF
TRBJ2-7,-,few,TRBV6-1,TGTGCCAGCGTCTCCCACGAGCAGTACTTC,CASVSHEQYF
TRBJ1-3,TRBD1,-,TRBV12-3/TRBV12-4,TGTGCCAGCAGGGCCGGGACAGGCTCTGGAAACACCATATATTTT,CASRAGTGSGNTIYF
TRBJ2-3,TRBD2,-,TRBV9,TGTGCCAGCAGCGAGGGGACTAGCGAATTGTCAGATACGCAGTATTTT,CASSEGTSELSDTQYF
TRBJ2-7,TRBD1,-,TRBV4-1,TGCGCCAGCAGCCAAGTCGGGACAGGGAACGAGCAGTACTTC,CASSQVGTGNEQYF
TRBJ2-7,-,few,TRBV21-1,TGTGTACTAGCGGGAGGACGCTACGAGCAGTACTTC,CVLAGGRYEQYF
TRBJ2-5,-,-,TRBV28,TGTGCCAGCAGCAAACGACGGATTGGCCAAGAGACCCAGTACTTC,CASSKRRIGQETQYF
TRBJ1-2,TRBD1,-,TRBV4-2,TGTGCCAGCAGCCACCCCGGACAGGGACCGAGTGACTATGGCTACACCTTC,CASSHPGQGPSDYGYTF
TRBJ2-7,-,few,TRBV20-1,TGCAGTGCCACCCATGACAGGGAGGTTTGGTACGAGCAGTACTTC,CSATHDREVWYEQYF
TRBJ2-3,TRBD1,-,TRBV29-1,TGCAGCGTTGTGAGGGGTGGGACAGCAGATACGGATACGCAGTATTTT,CSVVRGGTADTDTQYF
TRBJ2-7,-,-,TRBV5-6,TGTGCCAGCAGCTCGAAGGACAGCCTATACGAGCAGTACTTC,CASSSKDSLYEQYF
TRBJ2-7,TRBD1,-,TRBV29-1,TGCAGCGCCAGGACAGGGGACTCCTACGAGCAGTACTTC,CSARTGDSYEQYF
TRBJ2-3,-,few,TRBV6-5,TGTGCCAGCAGTTATGGAGGCCAAAGCACAGATACGCAGTATTTT,CASSYGGQSTDTQYF
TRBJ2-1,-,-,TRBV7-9,TGTGCCAGCAGCTTGGACTCGATCCCCATGCAGTTCTTC,CASSLDSIPMQFF
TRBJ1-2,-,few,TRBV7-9,TGTGCCAGCAGCCCGTCCTTCGTTCACTATGGCTACACCTTC,CASSPSFVHYGYTF
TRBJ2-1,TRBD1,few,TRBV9,TGTGCCAGCACCTCGGACAGGGGGGATAATGAGCAGTTCTTC,CASTSDRGDNEQFF
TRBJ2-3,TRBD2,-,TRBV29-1,TGCAGCGTCGAAGCGGGAGGTCGGACAGATACGCAGTATTTT,CSVEAGGRTDTQYF
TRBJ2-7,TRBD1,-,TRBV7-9,TGTGCCAGCAGCCCGGTCTGGACAGGGAATCCCTACGAGCAGTACTTC,CASSPVWTGNPYEQYF
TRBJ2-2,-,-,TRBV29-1,TGCAGCGTTGAGCCCGAGACCGGGGAGCTGTTTTTT,CSVEPETGELFF
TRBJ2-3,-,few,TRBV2,TGTGCCAATGGGGACTCCACAGATACGCAGTATTTT,CANGDSTDTQYF
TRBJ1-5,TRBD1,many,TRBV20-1,TGCAGTGCTAGGCGGACAGGGTCCCATCAGCCCCAGCATTTT,CSARRTGSHQPQHF
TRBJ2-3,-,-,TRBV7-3,TGTGCCAGCAGCTTCGGGGCGACTAGCACAGATACGCAGTATTTT,CASSFGATSTDTQYF
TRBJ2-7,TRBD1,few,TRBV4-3,TGCGCCAGCAGCCACGCAGAGACAGGGCTGGGCGAGCAGTACTTC,CASSHAETGLGEQYF
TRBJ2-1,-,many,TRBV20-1,TGCAGTGTGTACGCGGGAACCTACAATGAGCAGTTCTTC,CSVYAGTYNEQFF
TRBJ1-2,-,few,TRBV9,TGTGCCAGCAGCGTAGTTGGAGGAGGGAACTATGGCTACACCTTC,CASSVVGGGNYGYTF
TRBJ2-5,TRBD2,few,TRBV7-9,TGTGCCAGCAGCCCCCTTAGGCGGGAGGGCCCTGAGACCCAGTACTTC,CASSPLRREGPETQYF
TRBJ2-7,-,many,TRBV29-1,TGCAGCGTTGAAGATCGACTCCACGAGCAGTACTTC,CSVEDRLHEQYF
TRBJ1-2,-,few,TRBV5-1,TGCGCCAGCAGCTTGGAGGTAGGGGATGTACCGAACTATGGCTACACCTTC,CASSLEVGDVPNYGYTF
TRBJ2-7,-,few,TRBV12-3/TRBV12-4,TGTGCCAGCAGTTTTAGTTCCAGGGGCTACGAGCAGTACTTC,CASSFSSRGYEQYF
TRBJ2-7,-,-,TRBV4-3,TGCGCCAGCAGTTACGAGCCCGGAAGCTCCTACGAGCAGTACTTC,CASSYEPGSSYEQYF
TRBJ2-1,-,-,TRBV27,TGTGCCAGCAGATCCGGCGGGCTCTCCTACAATGAGCAGTTCTTC,CASRSGGLSYNEQFF
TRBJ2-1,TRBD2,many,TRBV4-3,TGCGCCAGCAGTTCGCTAGCGGGAGGGCACAATGAGCAGTTCTTC,CASSSLAGGHNEQFF
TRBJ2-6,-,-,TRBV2,TGTGCCAGCAGTGATATTGTTAGCTCTGGGGCCAACGTCCTGACTTTC,CASSDIVSSGANVLTF
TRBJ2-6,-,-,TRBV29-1,TGCAGCGTTGCTCTAGACAGCTCTGGGGCCAACGTCCTGACTTTC,CSVALDSSGANVLTF
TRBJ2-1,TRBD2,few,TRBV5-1,TGCGCCAGCAGCTCACTTGTAGCGGGAGGCCCCTACAATGAGCAGTTCTTC,CASSSLVAGGPYNEQFF
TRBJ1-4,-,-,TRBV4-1,TGCGCCAGCAGCCCGGGTCACAACGGCGAAAAACTGTTTTTT,CASSPGHNGEKLFF
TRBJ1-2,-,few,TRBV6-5,TGTGCCAGCAGTTACGGGGCAGGGTTGATTAGCTACACCTTC,CASSYGAGLISYTF
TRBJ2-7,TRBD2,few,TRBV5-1,TGCGCCAGCAGCTTGGCTGGGACTAGCGGGAGGGGGCCCTCCTACGAGCAGTACTTC,CASSLAGTSGRGPSYEQYF
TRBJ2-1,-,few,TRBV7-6,TGTGCCAGCAGCTTAGAAGCCAGAACCTCCTACAATGAGCAGTTCTTC,CASSLEARTSYNEQFF
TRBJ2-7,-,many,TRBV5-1,TGCGCCAGCAGCTTGCAGGGAGCTTTTGCCTACGAGCAGTACTTC,CASSLQGAFAYEQYF
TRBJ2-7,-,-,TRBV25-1,TGTGCCAGCAGTGCTCCAGGGAGGTCCTACGAGCAGTACTTC,CASSAPGRSYEQYF